This T cell receptor beta chain was obtained from a study of cytomegalovirus exposure and HLA in healthy donors. Study conclusions and caveats: Solely CMV serostatus was available to characterize immune exposure.

The CDR3 loop spans 14 amino acids. V was trimmed by 4 bases and J by 5 bases, leaving 13 bases between them. CDR1 and CDR2 from the germline V gene are SGHKS and YYEKEE (reference sequence). With regard to this clone: Its antigen is unidentified.

In the PCR, 60 Vbeta and 13 Jbeta primers were used. Clones were read by immunoSEQ multiplex PCR, and TCRdb kept only the in-frame ones, dropping some. The table lists 150,000 to 200,000 clones, roughly 12% of them singletons. This rearrangement joins TRBV5-5 to TRBJ1-5; D gene unclear. The TCR sequence derives from a man aged 50-60 years in good health and CMV-seropositive. The material sequenced was PBMCs. In nucleotides, the CDR3 is TGTGCCAGCAGCCTTCCTGGAGCGGATCAGCCCCAGCATTTT. This sequence encodes CASSLPGADQPQHF.